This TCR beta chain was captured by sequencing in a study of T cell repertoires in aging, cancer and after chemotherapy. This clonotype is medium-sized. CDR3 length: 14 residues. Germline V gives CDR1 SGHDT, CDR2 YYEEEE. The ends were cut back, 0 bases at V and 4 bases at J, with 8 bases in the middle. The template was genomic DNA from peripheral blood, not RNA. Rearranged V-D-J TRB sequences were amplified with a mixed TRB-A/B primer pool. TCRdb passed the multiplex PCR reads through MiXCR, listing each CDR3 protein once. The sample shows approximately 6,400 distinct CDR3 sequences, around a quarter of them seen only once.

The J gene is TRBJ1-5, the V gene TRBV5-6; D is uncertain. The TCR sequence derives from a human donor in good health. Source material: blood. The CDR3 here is CASSLGQRNQPQHF. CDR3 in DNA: TGTGCCAGCAGCTTGGGTCAGCGAAATCAGCCCCAGCATTTT.